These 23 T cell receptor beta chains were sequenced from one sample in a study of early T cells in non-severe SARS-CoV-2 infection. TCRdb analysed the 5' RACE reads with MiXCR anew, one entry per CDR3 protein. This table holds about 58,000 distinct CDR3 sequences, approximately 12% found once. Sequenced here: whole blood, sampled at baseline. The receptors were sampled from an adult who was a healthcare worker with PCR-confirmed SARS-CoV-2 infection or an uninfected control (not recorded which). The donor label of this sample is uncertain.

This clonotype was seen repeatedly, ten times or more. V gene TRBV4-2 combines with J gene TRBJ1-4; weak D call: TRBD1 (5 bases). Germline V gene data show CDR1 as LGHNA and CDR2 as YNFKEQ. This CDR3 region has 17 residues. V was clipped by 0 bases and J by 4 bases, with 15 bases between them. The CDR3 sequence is CASSQELDRGDNEKLFF. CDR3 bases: TGTGCCAGCAGCCAAGAATTGGATAGGGGTGATAATGAAAAACTGTTTTTT.

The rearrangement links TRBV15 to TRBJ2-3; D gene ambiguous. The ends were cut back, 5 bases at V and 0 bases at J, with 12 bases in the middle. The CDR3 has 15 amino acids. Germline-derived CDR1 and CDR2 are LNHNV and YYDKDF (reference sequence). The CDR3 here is CATSWAKTSTDTQYF. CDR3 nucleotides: TGTGCCACCAGCTGGGCTAAAACCAGCACAGATACGCAGTATTTT.

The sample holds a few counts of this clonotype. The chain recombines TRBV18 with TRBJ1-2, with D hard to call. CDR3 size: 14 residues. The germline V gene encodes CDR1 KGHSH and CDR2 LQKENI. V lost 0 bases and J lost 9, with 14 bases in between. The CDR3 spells CASSPPSDLTRYTF. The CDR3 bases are TGTGCCAGCTCACCACCGTCAGACCTGACTCGCTACACCTTC. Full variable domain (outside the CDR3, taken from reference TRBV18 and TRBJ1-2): NAGVMQNPRHLVRRRGQEARLRCSPMKGHSHVYWYRQLPEEGLKFMVYLQKENIIDESGMPKERFSAEFPKEGPSILRIQQVVRGDSAAYFCASSPPSDLTRYTFGSGTRLTVV.

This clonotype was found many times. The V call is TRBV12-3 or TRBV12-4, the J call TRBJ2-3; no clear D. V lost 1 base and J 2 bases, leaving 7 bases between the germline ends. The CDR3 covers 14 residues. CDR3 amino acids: CASSLGQHTDTQYF. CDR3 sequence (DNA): TGTGCCAGCAGTTTAGGGCAGCACACAGATACGCAGTATTTT.

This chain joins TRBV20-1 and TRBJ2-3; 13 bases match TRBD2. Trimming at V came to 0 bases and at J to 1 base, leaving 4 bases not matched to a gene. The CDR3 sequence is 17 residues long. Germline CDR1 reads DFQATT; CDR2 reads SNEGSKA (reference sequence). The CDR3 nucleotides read TGCAGTGCTAGAGAACTAGGACTAGCGGGGGGCACAGATACGCAGTATTTT. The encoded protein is CSARELGLAGGTDTQYF.

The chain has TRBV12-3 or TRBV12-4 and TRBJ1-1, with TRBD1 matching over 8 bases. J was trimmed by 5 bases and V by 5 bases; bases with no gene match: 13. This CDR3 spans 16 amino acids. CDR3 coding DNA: TGTGCCAGCAGTGATGACGCAGGGGGCGATTTTACTGAAGCTTTCTTT. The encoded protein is CASSDDAGGDFTEAFF.

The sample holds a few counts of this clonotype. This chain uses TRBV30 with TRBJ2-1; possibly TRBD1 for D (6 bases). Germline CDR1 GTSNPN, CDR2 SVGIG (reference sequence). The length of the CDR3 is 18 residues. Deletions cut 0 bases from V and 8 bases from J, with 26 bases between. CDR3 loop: CAWSVRGFLLPGAYEQFF. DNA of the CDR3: TGTGCCTGGAGTGTACGGGGTTTCTTATTGCCAGGGGCCTATGAGCAGTTCTTC.

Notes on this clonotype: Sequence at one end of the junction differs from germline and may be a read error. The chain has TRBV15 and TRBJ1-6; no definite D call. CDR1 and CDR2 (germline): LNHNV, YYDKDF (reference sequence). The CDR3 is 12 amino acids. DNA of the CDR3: TGTGCCACCAGTAGAGTTGAAGGACCCCTCCACTTT. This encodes CATSRVEGPLHF.

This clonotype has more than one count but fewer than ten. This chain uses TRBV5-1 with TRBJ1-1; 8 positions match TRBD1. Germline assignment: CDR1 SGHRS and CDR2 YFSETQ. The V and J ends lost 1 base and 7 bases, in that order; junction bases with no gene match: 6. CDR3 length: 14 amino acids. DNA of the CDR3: TGCGCCAGCAGCTTGACAGGACAGGGAAGTGAAGCTTTCTTT. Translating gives CASSLTGQGSEAFF.

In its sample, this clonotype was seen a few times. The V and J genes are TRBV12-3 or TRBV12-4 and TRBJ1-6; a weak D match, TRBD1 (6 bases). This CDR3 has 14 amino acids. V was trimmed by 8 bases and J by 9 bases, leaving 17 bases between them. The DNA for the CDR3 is TGTGCCAGCGCCGAAGAGGGGGTCAGTTCACCCCTCCACTTT. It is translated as CASAEEGVSSPLHF.

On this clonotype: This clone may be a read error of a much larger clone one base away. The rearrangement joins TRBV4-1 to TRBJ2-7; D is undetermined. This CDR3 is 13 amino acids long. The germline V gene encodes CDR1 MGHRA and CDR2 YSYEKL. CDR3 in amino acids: CTSSQDLYSEQYV. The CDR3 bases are TGCACCAGCAGCCAAGATTTATACAGCGAGCAGTACGTC.

The CDR3 DNA sequence: TGTGCCAGCAGGGACTCCTCGGGCAATCAGCCCCAGCATTTT. Encoded protein: CASRDSSGNQPQHF. This sequence joins TRBV12-3 or TRBV12-4 and TRBJ1-5, with D uncertain. Between the trimmed V and J ends, which lost 6 bases and 2 bases, there was a span of 11 bases. The CDR3 totals 14 residues.

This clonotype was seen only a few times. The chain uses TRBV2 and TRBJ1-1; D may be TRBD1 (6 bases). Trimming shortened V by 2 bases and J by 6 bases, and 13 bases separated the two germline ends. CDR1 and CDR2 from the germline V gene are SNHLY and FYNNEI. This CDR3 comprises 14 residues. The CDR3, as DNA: TGTGCCAGCAGTGAACGCGGGGGCAACGCTGAAGCTTTCTTT. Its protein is CASSERGGNAEAFF.

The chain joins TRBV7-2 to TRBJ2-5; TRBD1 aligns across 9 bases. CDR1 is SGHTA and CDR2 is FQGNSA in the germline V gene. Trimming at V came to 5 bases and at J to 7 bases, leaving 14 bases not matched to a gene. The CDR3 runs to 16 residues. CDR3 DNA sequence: TGTGCCAGCAGCGCGGGGACAGGGATTAGAAGGGGGACCCAGTACTTC. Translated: CASSAGTGIRRGTQYF.

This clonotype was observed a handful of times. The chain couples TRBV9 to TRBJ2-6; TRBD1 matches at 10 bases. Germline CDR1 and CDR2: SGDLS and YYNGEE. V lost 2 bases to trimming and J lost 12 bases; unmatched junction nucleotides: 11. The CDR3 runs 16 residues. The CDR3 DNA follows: TGTGCCAGCAGCGTGGGTTCCGGACAGGGGGAAGGCGTCCTGACTTTC. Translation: CASSVGSGQGEGVLTF.

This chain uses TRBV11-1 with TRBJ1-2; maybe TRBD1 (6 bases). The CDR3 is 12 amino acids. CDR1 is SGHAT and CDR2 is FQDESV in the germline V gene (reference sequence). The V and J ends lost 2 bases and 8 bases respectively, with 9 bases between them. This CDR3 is CASSLSGDGYTF. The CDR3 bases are TGTGCCAGCAGCTTATCAGGGGACGGCTACACCTTC.

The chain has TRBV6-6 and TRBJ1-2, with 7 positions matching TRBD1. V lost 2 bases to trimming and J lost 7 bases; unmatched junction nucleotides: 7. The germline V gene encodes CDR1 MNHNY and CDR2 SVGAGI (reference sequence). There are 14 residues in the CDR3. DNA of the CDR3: TGTGCCAGCAGTTACGCACAGGGGAATACTGGCTACACCTTC. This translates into CASSYAQGNTGYTF.

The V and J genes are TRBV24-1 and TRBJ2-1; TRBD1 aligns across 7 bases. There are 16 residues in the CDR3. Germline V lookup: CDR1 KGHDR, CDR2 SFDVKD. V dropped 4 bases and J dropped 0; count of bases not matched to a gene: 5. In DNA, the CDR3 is TGTGCCACCAGTGAGGTTGCAGGGGGCTCCTACAATGAGCAGTTCTTC. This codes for CATSEVAGGSYNEQFF.

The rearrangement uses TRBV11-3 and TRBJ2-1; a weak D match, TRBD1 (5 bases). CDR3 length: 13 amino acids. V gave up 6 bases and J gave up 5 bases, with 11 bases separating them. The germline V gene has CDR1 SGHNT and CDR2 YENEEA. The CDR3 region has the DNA TGTGCCAGCAGTGTAGGGGCCAACAATGAGCAGTTCTTC. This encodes CASSVGANNEQFF. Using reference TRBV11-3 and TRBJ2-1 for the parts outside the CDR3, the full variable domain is EAGVVQSPRYKIIEKKQPVAFWCNPISGHNTLYWYLQNLGQGPELLIRYENEEAVDDSQLPKDRFSAERLKGVDSTLKIQPAELGDSAVYLCASSVGANNEQFFGPGTRLTVL.

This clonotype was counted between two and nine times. This CDR3 reads CSASPGYSGANVLTF. For the CDR3, the DNA is TGCAGTGCTAGTCCCGGGTACTCTGGGGCCAACGTCCTGACTTTC. The chain uses TRBV20-1 and TRBJ2-6; D not resolved. V lost 3 bases and J 0 bases, leaving 9 bases between the germline ends. The CDR3 sequence is 15 residues long. The germline V gene encodes CDR1 DFQATT and CDR2 SNEGSKA (reference sequence).

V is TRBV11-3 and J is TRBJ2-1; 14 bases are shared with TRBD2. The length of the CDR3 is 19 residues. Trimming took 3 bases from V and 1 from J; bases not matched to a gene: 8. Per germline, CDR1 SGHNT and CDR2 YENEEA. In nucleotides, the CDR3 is TGTGCCAGCAGCTTTTCCGGGACTAGCGGGGGAGGATCCTACAATGAGCAGTTCTTC. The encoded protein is CASSFSGTSGGGSYNEQFF.

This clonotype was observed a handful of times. The CDR3 DNA is TGCGCCAGCAGCGAAGGCTCTGGGGCCAACGTCCTGACTTTC. Its translation: CASSEGSGANVLTF. The chain recombines TRBV5-1 with TRBJ2-6; D unclear. V lost 4 bases, J lost 0 bases, and 5 bases lay in between. The CDR3 covers 14 residues. Per the germline V gene, CDR1 is SGHRS and CDR2 is YFSETQ.

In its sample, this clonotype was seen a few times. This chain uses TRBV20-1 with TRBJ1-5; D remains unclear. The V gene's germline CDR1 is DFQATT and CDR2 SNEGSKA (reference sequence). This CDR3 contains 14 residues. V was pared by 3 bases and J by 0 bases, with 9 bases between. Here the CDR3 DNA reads TGCAGTGCTAGTATCAGCTATAGCAATCAGCCCCAGCATTTT. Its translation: CSASISYSNQPQHF.